These 19 T cell receptor beta chains share one sample of origin, sequenced in a study of response to subunit inactivated influenza vaccine. TCRdb itself ran the RT-PCR reads through MiXCR, one entry per CDR3 protein. This sample has about 700,000 distinct CDR3 sequences, with approximately 15% found just once. The sample was PBMCs from blood, taken about 14 days before vaccination. The receptors were gathered from a man aged 45-65 years who received an inactivated influenza vaccine.

The chain links TRBV12-3 or TRBV12-4 to TRBJ1-3, with TRBD1 matching over 8 bases. The CDR3 covers 15 residues. Germline trimming cut 6 bases from V and 1 base from J; bases unmatched to any gene: 5. For the CDR3, the DNA is TGTGCCAGCAGGGGGGACAGGAGGTCTGGAAACACCATATATTTT. Translated, it gives CASRGDRRSGNTIYF.

This clonotype showed up many times. This chain joins TRBV29-1 and TRBJ2-5; 7 nucleotides align to TRBD2. The CDR3 loop spans 13 amino acids. The trim removed 8 bases at V and 5 bases at J, leaving 11 bases unmatched. Germline values: CDR1 SQVTM, CDR2 ANQGSEA. DNA of the CDR3: TGCAGCCCCATCCGGGCCGGGGGGGAGACCCAGTACTTC. Protein sequence: CSPIRAGGETQYF.

This clonotype was recorded a few times. This chain uses TRBV7-9 with TRBJ2-5, with 8 bases identical to TRBD1. The CDR3 runs 15 residues. Germline V gene data show CDR1 as SEHNR and CDR2 as FQNEAQ (reference sequence). V was clipped by 3 bases and J by 2 bases; unmatched bases: 5. The CDR3 spells CASSFGQGSQETQYF. In DNA form, the CDR3 reads TGTGCCAGCAGCTTCGGACAGGGTTCTCAAGAGACCCAGTACTTC.

CDR3 sequence reads: CASIPTTHTTGELFF. In nucleotides, the CDR3 is TGTGCCAGCATTCCGACTACCCACACCACCGGGGAGCTGTTTTTT. V and J are TRBV12-3 or TRBV12-4 and TRBJ2-2, with D possibly matching TRBD2 (5 bases). V lost 7 bases and J lost 4, with 16 bases in between. The CDR3 has 15 residues.

This chain uses TRBV5-5 with TRBJ2-7, with D unresolved. The CDR3 sequence is 15 residues long. The germline V gene has CDR1 SGHKS and CDR2 YYEKEE (reference sequence). V lost 1 base and J lost 2, with 13 bases in between. CDR3 DNA sequence: TGTGCCAGCAGCTTGATGGCAGGCCTTGCCTACGAGCAGTACTTC. As protein: CASSLMAGLAYEQYF.

This clonotype was seen more than once but under ten times. The V and J genes are TRBV20-1 and TRBJ2-7; D might be TRBD2 (5 bases). Germline V CDR1 and CDR2: DFQATT, SNEGSKA (reference sequence). The CDR3 is 12 residues long. V was clipped by 3 bases and J by 6 bases, with 12 bases between them. CDR3: CSARDPGIEQYF. CDR3 nucleotide sequence: TGCAGTGCTAGGGACCCGGGGATCGAGCAGTACTTC.

The sample holds many counts of this clonotype. This chain connects TRBV2 to TRBJ1-1; D gene uncertain. Germline CDR1 SNHLY, CDR2 FYNNEI. The CDR3 is 17 amino acids. Trimming removed 2 bases at V and 1 base at J, with 17 bases between. This chain's CDR3 is CASSELRVISGNTEAFF. CDR3 in DNA: TGTGCCAGCAGTGAATTAAGAGTTATTTCGGGGAACACTGAAGCTTTCTTT.

This clonotype was counted between two and nine times. J is TRBJ2-2 and V is TRBV20-1, with D possibly being TRBD1 (5 bases). Trimming shortened V by 0 bases and J by 4 bases, and 9 bases separated the two germline ends. Germline CDR1 is DFQATT and CDR2 is SNEGSKA (reference sequence). The CDR3 spans 14 residues. The CDR3 spells CSARDIRGTGELFF. The CDR3 DNA reads as TGCAGTGCTAGAGATATAAGGGGCACCGGGGAGCTGTTTTTT.

V usage is TRBV20-1 and J usage is TRBJ2-5; D gene unclear. The CDR3 covers 16 residues. CDR1 DFQATT and CDR2 SNEGSKA come from the germline V gene (reference sequence). V gave up 0 bases and J gave up 2 bases, with 16 bases separating them. The CDR3 DNA sequence: TGCAGTGCTAGAGATTTGGCCAGAGGATTTCAAGAGACCCAGTACTTC. Its protein is CSARDLARGFQETQYF.

The V call is TRBV11-2, the J call TRBJ2-5, with D possibly being TRBD1 (6 bases). CDR1 and CDR2 (germline): SGHAT, FQNNGV. The CDR3 length is 14 residues. V gave up 5 bases and J gave up 2 bases, with 12 bases separating them. The CDR3 is CASSGDRWQETQYF. Written as DNA, the CDR3 is TGTGCCAGCAGCGGAGACAGGTGGCAAGAGACCCAGTACTTC.

The chain is built from TRBV12-3 or TRBV12-4 and TRBJ2-1; 9 nucleotides align to TRBD2. The CDR3 is 16 residues long. With 2 bases clipped from V and 2 bases from J, the junction kept 4 bases outside the gene matches. This CDR3 is CASSLSGGRAYNEQFF. CDR3 coding DNA: TGTGCCAGCAGTTTAAGTGGCGGGAGGGCCTACAATGAGCAGTTCTTC.

The J gene is TRBJ1-5, the V gene TRBV2, with 10 bases that match TRBD1. Germline V gene sequence: CDR1 SNHLY, CDR2 FYNNEI. With 4 bases clipped from V and 2 bases from J, the junction kept 5 bases outside the gene matches. The CDR3 covers 16 residues. The CDR3 region is CASSGPGTGGNQPQHF. DNA of the CDR3: TGTGCCAGCAGTGGGCCCGGGACAGGGGGCAATCAGCCCCAGCATTTT. The full variable domain, its missing parts supplied by reference TRBV2 and TRBJ1-5, is EPEVTQTPSHQVTQMGQEVILRCVPISNHLYFYWYRQILGQKVEFLVSFYNNEISEKSEIFDDQFSVERPDGSNFTLKIRSTKLEDSAMYFCASSGPGTGGNQPQHFGDGTRLSIL.

In this sample, this clonotype turned up many times. The rearrangement uses TRBV12-3 or TRBV12-4 and TRBJ2-7; 7 bases are shared with TRBD2. V was pared by 5 bases and J by 8 bases, with 15 bases of the junction left unmatched. This CDR3 is built from 15 residues. CDR3 sequence: CASSRASGPPTKQYF. CDR3 nucleotides: TGTGCCAGCAGTCGCGCTAGCGGCCCTCCTACGAAGCAGTACTTC.

The CDR3 here is CASSLGRAQPQHF. As DNA, the CDR3 is TGTGCCAGCAGTTTGGGCAGGGCACAGCCCCAGCATTTT. The J gene is TRBJ1-5, the V gene TRBV12-3 or TRBV12-4; a weak D match, TRBD1 (5 bases). The V end was cut by 3 bases, the J end by 7 bases, with 10 bases between. The CDR3 runs 13 residues.

This clonotype was seen a handful of times. J is TRBJ2-3 and V is TRBV15; 7 nucleotides match TRBD1. The CDR3 covers 12 residues. V lost 4 bases and J lost 5; bases outside the gene matches: 0. Germline V gene sequence: CDR1 LNHNV, CDR2 YYDKDF (reference sequence). The CDR3 spells CATSTGGDTQYF. The CDR3 DNA reads as TGTGCCACCAGCACAGGGGGAGATACGCAGTATTTT.

This rearrangement joins TRBV2 to TRBJ2-5; D is uncertain. CDR1 and CDR2 from the germline V gene are SNHLY and FYNNEI. CDR3 size: 15 residues. Between the trimmed V and J ends, which lost 3 bases and 5 bases, there was a span of 16 bases. The CDR3 region is CASSDATNRRETQYF. The CDR3 DNA reads TGTGCCAGCAGTGACGCTACAAACCGTAGGGAGACCCAGTACTTC. The entire variable domain, with the rest obtained from reference TRBV2 and TRBJ2-5, is as follows: EPEVTQTPSHQVTQMGQEVILRCVPISNHLYFYWYRQILGQKVEFLVSFYNNEISEKSEIFDDQFSVERPDGSNFTLKIRSTKLEDSAMYFCASSDATNRRETQYFGPGTRLLVL.

CDR3 sequence reads: CSGEQGQAFF. The CDR3 DNA is TGCAGCGGGGAACAGGGACAAGCTTTCTTT. The V call is TRBV29-1, the J call TRBJ1-1; weak D call: TRBD1 (6 bases). The germline CDR1 and CDR2 sequences are SQVTM and ANQGSEA. V gave up 7 bases and J gave up 9 bases, with 12 bases separating them. The length of the CDR3 is 10 residues. The whole variable domain, remainder taken from reference TRBV29-1 and TRBJ1-1, is SAVISQKPSRDICQRGTSLTIQCQVDSQVTMMFWYRQQPGQSLTLIATANQGSEATYESGFVIDKFPISRPNLTFSTLTVSNMSPEDSSIYLCSGEQGQAFFGQGTRLTVV.

The rearrangement links TRBV6-1 to TRBJ2-5, with 7 bases that match TRBD2. CDR1 is MNHNS and CDR2 is SASEGT in the germline V gene. Trimming took 7 bases from V and 1 from J; bases not matched to a gene: 6. The CDR3 sequence is 14 residues long. This chain's CDR3 is CASIESGVQETQYF. The CDR3 nucleotides are TGTGCCAGCATAGAGAGCGGGGTCCAAGAGACCCAGTACTTC.

Note on this clonotype: It may be a read error: a sequence one base away is much more abundant. The V and J genes are TRBV5-1 and TRBJ2-7, with D perhaps given as TRBD1 or TRBD2 (5 bases each). Germline CDR1 SGHRS, CDR2 YFSETQ. Trimming left V 3 bases short and J 2 bases short, with 21 bases between. The CDR3 sequence is 17 residues long. CDR3 protein: CASSSGPLWGGTYEQYF. The DNA of the CDR3 is TGCGCCAGCAGCTCGGGGCCCCTCTGGGGCGGAACCTACGAGCAGTACTTC.